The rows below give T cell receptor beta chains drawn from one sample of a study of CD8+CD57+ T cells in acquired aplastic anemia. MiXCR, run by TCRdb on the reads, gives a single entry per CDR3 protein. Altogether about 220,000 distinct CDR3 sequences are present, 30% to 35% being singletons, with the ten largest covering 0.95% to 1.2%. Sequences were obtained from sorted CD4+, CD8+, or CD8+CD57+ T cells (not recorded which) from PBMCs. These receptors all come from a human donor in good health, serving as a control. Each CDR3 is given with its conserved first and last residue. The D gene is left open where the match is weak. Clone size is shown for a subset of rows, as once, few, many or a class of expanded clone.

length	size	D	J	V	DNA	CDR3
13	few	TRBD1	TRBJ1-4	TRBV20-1	TGCAGTGCCCCGTTGGGGACAGATGAAAAACTGTTTTTT	CSAPLGTDEKLFF
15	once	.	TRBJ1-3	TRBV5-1	TGCGCCAGCAGCTTGGGGTCGACAGGTGGAAACACCATATATTTT	CASSLGSTGGNTIYF
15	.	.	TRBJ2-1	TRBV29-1	TGCAGCGCTGGGGCGGCGGGGCAGGGAGGCGATGAGCAGTTCTTC	CSAGAAGQGGDEQFF
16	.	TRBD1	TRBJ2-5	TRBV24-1	TGTGCCACCAGTTCCGTAGGGGACAGGGCGGGTGAGACCCAGTACTTC	CATSSVGDRAGETQYF
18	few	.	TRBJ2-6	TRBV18	TGTGCCAGCTCACCCACGAGGACAACCTCCTCTGGGGCCAACGTCCTGACTTTC	CASSPTRTTSSGANVLTF
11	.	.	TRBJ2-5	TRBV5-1	TGCGCCAGCAGTGACGTGGAGACCCAGTACTTC	CASSDVETQYF
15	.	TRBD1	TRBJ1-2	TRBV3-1	TGTGCCAGCAGCCAACGGGGAGGGACAGGGGCTGGCTACACCTTC	CASSQRGGTGAGYTF
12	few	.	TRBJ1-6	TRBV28	TGTGCCAGCAGAATACAGGACTCACCCCTCCACTTT	CASRIQDSPLHF
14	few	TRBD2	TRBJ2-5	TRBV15	TGTGCCACCAGCCGGGGACTAGCGGAAGAGACCCAGTACTTC	CATSRGLAEETQYF
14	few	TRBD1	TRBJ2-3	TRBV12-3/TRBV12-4	TGTGCCAGCAGCCGAGACAGGGGAGCAGATACGCAGTATTTT	CASSRDRGADTQYF
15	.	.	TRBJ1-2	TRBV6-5	TGTGCCAGCAGTTACGGGGGGGCAGGAGACTATGGCTACACCTTC	CASSYGGAGDYGYTF
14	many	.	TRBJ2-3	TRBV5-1	TGCGCCAGCAGCCTCGCCGCTGACACAGATACGCAGTATTTT	CASSLAADTDTQYF
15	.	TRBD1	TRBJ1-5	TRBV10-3	TGTGCCATCAGTGAAGGACAGGAAGGCAATCAGCCCCAGCATTTT	CAISEGQEGNQPQHF
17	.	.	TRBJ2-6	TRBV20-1	TGCAGTGCTAGAACGGGGACGGGGGGCGGCGGGGCCAACGTCCTGACTTTC	CSARTGTGGGGANVLTF
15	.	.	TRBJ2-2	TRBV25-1	TGTGCCAGCAGTTGGGGCTTGGGAAGAACCGGGGAGCTGTTTTTT	CASSWGLGRTGELFF
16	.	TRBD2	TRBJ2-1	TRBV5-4	TGTGCCAGCAGCTTTGGACTAGCGAGCTCCTACAATGAGCAGTTCTTC	CASSFGLASSYNEQFF
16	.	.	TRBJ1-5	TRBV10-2	TGCGCCAGCAGTGAGCCCCGGGCGGGCGCGTTCCAGCCCCAGCATTTT	CASSEPRAGAFQPQHF
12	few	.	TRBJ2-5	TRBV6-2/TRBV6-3	TGTGCCAGCAGTTACTTCGGAGAGACCCAGTACTTC	CASSYFGETQYF
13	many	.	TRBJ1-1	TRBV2	TGTGCCAGCAGTTACAAGGGGTACACTGAAGCTTTCTTT	CASSYKGYTEAFF
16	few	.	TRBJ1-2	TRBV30	TGTGCCTGGAGTGTGTCTGGTGAGGGTTGGAAGCATGGCTACACCTTC	CAWSVSGEGWKHGYTF
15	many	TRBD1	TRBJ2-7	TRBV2	TGTGCCAGCAATCTCGGACAGGTCCTTTCCCACGAGCAGTACTTC	CASNLGQVLSHEQYF
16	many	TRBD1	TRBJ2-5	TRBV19	TGTGCCAGTAGTCGCAGGACAGGGGAAACCCAAGAGACCCAGTACTTC	CASSRRTGETQETQYF
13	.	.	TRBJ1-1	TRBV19	TGTGCCAGTAGGACACAGGGAGAGGTTGAAGCTTTCTTT	CASRTQGEVEAFF
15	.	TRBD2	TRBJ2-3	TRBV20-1	TGCAGTGCTCGACTAGCGGGGGAGATCACAGATACGCAGTATTTT	CSARLAGEITDTQYF
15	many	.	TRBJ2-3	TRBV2	TGTGCCAGCAACGAGGGACGAGGTGGCACAGATACGCAGTATTTT	CASNEGRGGTDTQYF
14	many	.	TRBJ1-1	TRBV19	TGTGCCAGTAGTTCGGGACGGGGAAACACTGAAGCTTTCTTT	CASSSGRGNTEAFF
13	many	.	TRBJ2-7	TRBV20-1	TGCAGTGCTAGACCCGGGGCCACCTACGAGCAGTACTTC	CSARPGATYEQYF
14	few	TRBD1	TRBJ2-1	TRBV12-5	TGTGCTAGTGGTTTGTCGACAGGGCGCTATGAGCAGTTCTTC	CASGLSTGRYEQFF
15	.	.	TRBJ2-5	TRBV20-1	TGCAGTGCACAAAAACCGGGACGTTCCCAAGAGGCCCAGTACTTC	CSAQKPGRSQEAQYF
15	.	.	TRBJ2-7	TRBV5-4	TGTGCCAGCAGCTCCCGGGGAGGACAGGCGTACGAGCAGTACTTC	CASSSRGGQAYEQYF
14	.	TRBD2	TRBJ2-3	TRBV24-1	TGTGCCACCAGTCAAAGCGGGGGCACAGATACGCAGTATTTT	CATSQSGGTDTQYF
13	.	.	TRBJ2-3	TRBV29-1	TGCAGCGTTGAGGGTCTAGAGGCAGATACGCAGTATTTT	CSVEGLEADTQYF
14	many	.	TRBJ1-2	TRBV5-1	TGCGCCAGCAGCTTGGACAGGGTCCAATATGGCTACACCTTC	CASSLDRVQYGYTF
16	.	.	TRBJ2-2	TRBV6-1	TGTGCCAGCAGTGGAGGGACGGCCCCTACGCCGGTAGAGCTGTTTTTT	CASSGGTAPTPVELFF
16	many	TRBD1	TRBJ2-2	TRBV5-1	TGCGCCAGCAGCTTCAATCCGACAGGGGACACCGGGGAGCTGTTTTTT	CASSFNPTGDTGELFF
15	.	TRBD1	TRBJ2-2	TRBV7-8	TGTGCCAGCAGCGATTTAGGGGGCCTAATCGGGGAGCTGCTTTTT	CASSDLGGLIGELLF
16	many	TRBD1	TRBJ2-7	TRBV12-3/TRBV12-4	TGTGCCAGCAGTCCCATACATGCAGGGGGCTCCTACGAGCAGTACTTC	CASSPIHAGGSYEQYF
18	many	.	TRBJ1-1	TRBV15	TGTGCCACCAGCAGAGAACAATTTTTAGGTTGGGAGGATGATGAAGCTTTCTTT	CATSREQFLGWEDDEAFF
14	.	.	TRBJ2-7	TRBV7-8	TGTGCCAGCAGCTTAGGACATCAGACCTACGAGCAGTACTTC	CASSLGHQTYEQYF
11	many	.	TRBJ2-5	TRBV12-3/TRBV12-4	TGTGCCAGCAGTTTGTACGAGACCCAGTACTTC	CASSLYETQYF
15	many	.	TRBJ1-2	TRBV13	TGTGCCAGCAGCTTATGGCCCGCGAGCACCTATGGCTACACCTTC	CASSLWPASTYGYTF
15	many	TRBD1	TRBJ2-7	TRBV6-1	TGTGCCAGCAGGACGACAGGGGGCGACCCCTACGAGCAGTACTTC	CASRTTGGDPYEQYF
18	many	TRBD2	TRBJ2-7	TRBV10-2	TGCGCCAGCACCCAACTAGCGGGGGGCCTAAGGAGCTCCTACGAGCAGTACTTC	CASTQLAGGLRSSYEQYF
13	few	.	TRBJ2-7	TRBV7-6	TGTGCCAGCTCACCACCGAACTCCTACGAGCAGTACTTC	CASSPPNSYEQYF
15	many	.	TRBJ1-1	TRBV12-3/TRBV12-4	TGTGCCAGCAGTCTACTCACAGCGACGTACACTGAAGCTTTCTTT	CASSLLTATYTEAFF
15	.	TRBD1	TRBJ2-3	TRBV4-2	TGTGCCAGCAGCCCGGACAGGTTTTACACAGATACGCAGTATTTT	CASSPDRFYTDTQYF
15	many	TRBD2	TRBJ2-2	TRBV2	TGTGCCAGCCGATGGACTAGCGGGGGGACCGGGGAGCTGTTTTTT	CASRWTSGGTGELFF
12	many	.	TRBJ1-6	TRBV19	TGTGCCACCCGAACGGCAAATTCACCCCTCCACTTT	CATRTANSPLHF
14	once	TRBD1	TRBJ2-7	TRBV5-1	TGCGCCAGCAGCCGGGGGACAGGGGCCCACGAGCAGTACTTC	CASSRGTGAHEQYF
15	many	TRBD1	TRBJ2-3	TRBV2	TGTGCCAGCAAAATAGACAGGGCGACCACAGATACGCAGTATTTT	CASKIDRATTDTQYF